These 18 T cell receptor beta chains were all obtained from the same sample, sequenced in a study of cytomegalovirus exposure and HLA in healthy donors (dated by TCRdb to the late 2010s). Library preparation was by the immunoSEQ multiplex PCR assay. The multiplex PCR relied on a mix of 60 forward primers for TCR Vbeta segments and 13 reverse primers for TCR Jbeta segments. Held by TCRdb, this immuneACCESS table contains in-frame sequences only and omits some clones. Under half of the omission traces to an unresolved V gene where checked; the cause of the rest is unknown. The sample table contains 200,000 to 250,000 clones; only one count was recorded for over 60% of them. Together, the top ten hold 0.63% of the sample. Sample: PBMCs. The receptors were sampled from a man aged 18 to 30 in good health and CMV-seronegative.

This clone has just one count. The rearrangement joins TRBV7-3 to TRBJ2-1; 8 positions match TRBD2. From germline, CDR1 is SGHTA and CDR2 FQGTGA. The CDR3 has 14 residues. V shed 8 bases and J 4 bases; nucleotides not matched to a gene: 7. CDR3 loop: CASRASGLYNEQFF. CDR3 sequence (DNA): TGTGCCAGCCGGGCTAGCGGGTTATACAATGAGCAGTTCTTC.

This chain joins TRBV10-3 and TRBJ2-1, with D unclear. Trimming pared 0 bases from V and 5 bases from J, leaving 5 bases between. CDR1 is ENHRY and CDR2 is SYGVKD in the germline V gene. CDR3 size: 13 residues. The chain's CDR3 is CAISESQNNEQFF. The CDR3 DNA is TGTGCCATCAGTGAGTCGCAGAACAATGAGCAGTTCTTC.

As DNA, the CDR3 is TGTGCCAGTAGTATCAGGGGGTCCTCCTCTGGGGCCAACGTCCTGACTTTC. Its protein product is CASSIRGSSSGANVLTF. This chain joins TRBV19 and TRBJ2-6, with 7 bases fitting TRBD1. Germline trimming cut 3 bases from V and 0 bases from J; bases unmatched to any gene: 5. The CDR3 covers 17 residues. Germline V gene data show CDR1 as LNHDA and CDR2 as SQIVND (reference sequence).

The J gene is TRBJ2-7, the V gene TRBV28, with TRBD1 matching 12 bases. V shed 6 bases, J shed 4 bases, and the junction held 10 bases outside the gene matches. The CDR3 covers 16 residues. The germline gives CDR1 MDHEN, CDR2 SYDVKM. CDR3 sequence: CASSHRDRGLGYEQYF. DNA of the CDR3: TGTGCCAGCAGCCATCGGGACAGGGGGCTGGGATACGAGCAGTACTTC.

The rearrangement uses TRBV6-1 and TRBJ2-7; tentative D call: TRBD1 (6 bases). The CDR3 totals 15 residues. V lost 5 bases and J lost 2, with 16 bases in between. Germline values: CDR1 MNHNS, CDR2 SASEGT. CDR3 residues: CASSNVVQGTYEQYF. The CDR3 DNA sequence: TGTGCCAGCAGTAATGTAGTCCAGGGGACCTACGAGCAGTACTTC.

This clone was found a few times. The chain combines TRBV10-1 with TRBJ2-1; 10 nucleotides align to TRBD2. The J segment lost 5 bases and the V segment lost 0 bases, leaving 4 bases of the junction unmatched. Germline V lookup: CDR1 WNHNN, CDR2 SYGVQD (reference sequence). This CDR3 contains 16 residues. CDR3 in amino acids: CASSESHSGRHNEQFF. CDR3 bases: TGCGCCAGCAGTGAGTCGCATAGCGGGAGGCACAATGAGCAGTTCTTC.

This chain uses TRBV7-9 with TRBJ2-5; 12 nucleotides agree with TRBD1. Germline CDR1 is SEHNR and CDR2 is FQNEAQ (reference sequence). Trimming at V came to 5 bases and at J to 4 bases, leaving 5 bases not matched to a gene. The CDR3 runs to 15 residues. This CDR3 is CASSAGQGARETQYF. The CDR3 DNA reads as TGTGCCAGCAGCGCGGGACAGGGGGCAAGAGAGACCCAGTACTTC. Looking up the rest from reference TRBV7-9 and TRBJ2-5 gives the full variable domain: DTGVSQNPRHKITKRGQNVTFRCDPISEHNRLYWYRQTLGQGPEFLTYFQNEAQLEKSRLLSDRFSAERPKGSFSTLEIQRTEQGDSAMYLCASSAGQGARETQYFGPGTRLLVL.

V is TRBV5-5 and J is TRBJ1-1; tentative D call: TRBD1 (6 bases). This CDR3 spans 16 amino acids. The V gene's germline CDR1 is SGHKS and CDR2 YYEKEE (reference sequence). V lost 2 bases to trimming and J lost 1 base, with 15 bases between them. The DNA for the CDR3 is TGTGCCAGCAGCTTAAGGGGGGGCCTGGCGAACACTGAAGCTTTCTTT. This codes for CASSLRGGLANTEAFF.

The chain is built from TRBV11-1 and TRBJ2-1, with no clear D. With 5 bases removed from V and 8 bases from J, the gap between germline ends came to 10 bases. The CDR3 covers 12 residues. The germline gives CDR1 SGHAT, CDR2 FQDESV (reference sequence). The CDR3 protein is CASSLGRDEQFF. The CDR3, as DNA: TGTGCCAGCAGCCTAGGTCGGGATGAGCAGTTCTTC.

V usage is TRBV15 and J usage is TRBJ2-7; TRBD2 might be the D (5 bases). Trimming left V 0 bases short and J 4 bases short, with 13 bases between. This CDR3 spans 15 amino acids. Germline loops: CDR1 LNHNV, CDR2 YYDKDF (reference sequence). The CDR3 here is CATSRDRAGRYEQYF. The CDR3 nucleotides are TGTGCCACCAGCAGAGATCGGGCGGGCCGGTACGAGCAGTACTTC.

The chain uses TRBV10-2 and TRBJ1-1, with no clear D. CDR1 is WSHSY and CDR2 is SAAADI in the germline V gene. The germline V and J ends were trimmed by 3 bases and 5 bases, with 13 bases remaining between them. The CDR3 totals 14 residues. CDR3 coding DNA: TGCGCCAGCAGTGATTCGGGAAGTAGGACTGAAGCTTTCTTT. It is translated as CASSDSGSRTEAFF.

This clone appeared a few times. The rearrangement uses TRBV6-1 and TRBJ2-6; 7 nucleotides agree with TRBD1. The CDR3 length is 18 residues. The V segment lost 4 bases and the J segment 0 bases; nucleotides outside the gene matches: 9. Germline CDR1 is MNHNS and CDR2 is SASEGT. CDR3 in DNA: TGTGCCAGCAGTGCGAAGGGGGCCACTCTCTCTGGGGCCAACGTCCTGACTTTC. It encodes CASSAKGATLSGANVLTF.

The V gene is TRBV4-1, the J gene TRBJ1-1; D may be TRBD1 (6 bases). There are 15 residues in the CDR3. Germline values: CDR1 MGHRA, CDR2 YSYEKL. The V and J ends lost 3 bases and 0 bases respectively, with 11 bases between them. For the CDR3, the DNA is TGCGCCAGCAGCCATGCGGACAGCTTGAACACTGAAGCTTTCTTT. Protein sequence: CASSHADSLNTEAFF.

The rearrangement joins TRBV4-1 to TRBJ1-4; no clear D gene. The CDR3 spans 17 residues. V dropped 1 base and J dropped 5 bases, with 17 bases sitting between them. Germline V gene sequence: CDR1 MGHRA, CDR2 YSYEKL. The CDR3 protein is CASSQVDGRVLNEKLFF. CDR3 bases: TGCGCCAGCAGCCAAGTGGACGGGCGGGTATTAAATGAAAAACTGTTTTTT.

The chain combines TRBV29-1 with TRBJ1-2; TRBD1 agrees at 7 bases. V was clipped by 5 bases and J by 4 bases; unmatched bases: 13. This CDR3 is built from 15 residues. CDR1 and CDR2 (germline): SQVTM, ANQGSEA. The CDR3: CSVRALGGASYGYTF. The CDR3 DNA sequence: TGCAGCGTTCGAGCGTTAGGGGGCGCGAGCTATGGCTACACCTTC.

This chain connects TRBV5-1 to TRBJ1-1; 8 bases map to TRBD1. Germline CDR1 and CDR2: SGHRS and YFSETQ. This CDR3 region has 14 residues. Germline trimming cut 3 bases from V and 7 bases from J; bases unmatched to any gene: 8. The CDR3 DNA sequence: TGCGCCAGCAGCTCAGGAACAGGGGGTGGTGAAGCTTTCTTT. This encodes CASSSGTGGGEAFF.

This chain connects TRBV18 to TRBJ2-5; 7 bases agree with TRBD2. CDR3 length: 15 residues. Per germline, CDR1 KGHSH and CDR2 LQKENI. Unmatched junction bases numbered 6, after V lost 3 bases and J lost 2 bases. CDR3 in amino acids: CASSPRGGEQETQYF. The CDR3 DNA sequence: TGTGCCAGCTCACCCCGGGGAGGGGAACAAGAGACCCAGTACTTC.

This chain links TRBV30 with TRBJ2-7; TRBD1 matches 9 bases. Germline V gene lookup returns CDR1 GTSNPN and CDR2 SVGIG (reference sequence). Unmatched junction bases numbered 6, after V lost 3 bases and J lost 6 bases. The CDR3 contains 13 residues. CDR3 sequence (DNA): TGTGCCTGGAGGGGACAGGGATCGGGCGAGCAGTACTTC. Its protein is CAWRGQGSGEQYF.